Each of the 22 T cell receptor beta chains below was sequenced from the same sample in a study of memory CD4+ T cells and cytomegalovirus serostatus. The sort gate was single viable CD3+CD4+CD8-CD45RO+ cells for memory CD4+ T cells. TCRdb's table, derived via immunoSEQ multiplex PCR, lists solely in-frame clones and lacks some. The sample holds just over 40,000 clones; about 76% are singletons and the top ten take 0.79%. Sequencing was done on a sample of memory CD4+ T cells from blood. These receptors all come from an adult in good health and CMV-seronegative.

This clone was found a few times. This chain uses TRBV29-1 with TRBJ2-3; 7 bases are a match to TRBD2. This CDR3 is 14 amino acids long. The junction had 6 bases not matched to a gene; V was cut back by 6 bases and J by 0 bases. Germline V gene lookup returns CDR1 SQVTM and CDR2 ANQGSEA. CDR3 sequence: CSVSAGTSTDTQYF. For the CDR3, the DNA is TGCAGCGTGTCAGCGGGAACCAGCACAGATACGCAGTATTTT.

This chain uses TRBV6-1 with TRBJ2-5; TRBD1 might be the D (6 bases). This CDR3 is built from 15 residues. CDR1 is MNHNS and CDR2 is SASEGT in the germline V gene. Trimming left V 4 bases short and J 1 base short, with 13 bases between. CDR3 in amino acids: CASSGTQGFQETQYF. CDR3 bases: TGTGCCAGCAGTGGGACACAGGGCTTCCAAGAGACCCAGTACTTC.

This clone turned up a few times. J is TRBJ2-5 and V is TRBV7-9, with a possible D match to TRBD2 (5 bases). The germline CDR1 and CDR2 sequences are SEHNR and FQNEAQ (reference sequence). The CDR3 has 16 residues. V shed 5 bases and J shed 3 bases, with 19 bases lying between them. CDR3 region: CASSPGRTFGEETQYF. CDR3 DNA sequence: TGTGCCAGCAGCCCCGGTCGGACTTTTGGTGAAGAGACCCAGTACTTC.

The chain carries TRBV2 and TRBJ1-6; TRBD1 agrees at 8 bases. The CDR3 covers 14 residues. With V trimmed by 6 bases and J by 7 bases, 5 bases remained unmatched. CDR1 and CDR2 (germline): SNHLY, FYNNEI. This CDR3 reads CASREQGGNSPLHF. In nucleotides, the CDR3 is TGTGCCAGCAGGGAACAGGGGGGGAATTCACCCCTCCACTTT.

Only one count was recorded for this clone. V gene TRBV4-2 combines with J gene TRBJ1-5; TRBD1 might be the D (5 bases). V was clipped by 4 bases and J by 0 bases, with 22 bases between them. The CDR3 consists of 19 residues. Germline CDR1 LGHNA, CDR2 YNFKEQ. This chain's CDR3 is CASSRVLKQGANSNQPQHF. CDR3 nucleotide sequence: TGTGCCAGCAGCCGAGTCTTAAAACAAGGGGCAAATAGCAATCAGCCCCAGCATTTT.

The genes are TRBV13 and TRBJ1-1; D is possibly TRBD1 (5 bases). Germline CDR1 reads PRHDT; CDR2 reads FYEKMQ (reference sequence). The ends were cut back, 3 bases at V and 1 base at J, with 12 bases in the middle. The CDR3 is 15 amino acids. The CDR3 is CASSFQTASNTEAFF. CDR3 nucleotides: TGTGCCAGCAGCTTCCAGACAGCGTCGAACACTGAAGCTTTCTTT.

J is TRBJ1-5 and V is TRBV7-2, with D maybe TRBD1 (5 bases). Trimming cost V 1 base and J 6 bases, with 13 bases left between them. The CDR3 loop spans 15 amino acids. Per germline, CDR1 SGHTA and CDR2 FQGNSA. CDR3 protein: CASSLEPRVSQPQHF. The CDR3 DNA is TGTGCCAGCAGCTTAGAGCCCAGGGTTAGTCAGCCCCAGCATTTT.

This chain uses TRBV13 with TRBJ2-7; 11 bases fit TRBD2. The germline CDR1 and CDR2 sequences are PRHDT and FYEKMQ (reference sequence). V lost 4 bases and J lost 1; bases outside the gene matches: 6. CDR3 size: 16 residues. The CDR3, as DNA: TGTGCCAGCAGCTCCGGACTAGCGGGTATGTCCTACGAGCAGTACTTC. The encoded protein is CASSSGLAGMSYEQYF.

This clone was seen a handful of times. The chain couples TRBV29-1 to TRBJ1-2; a possible D gene is TRBD1 (5 bases). Germline-derived CDR1 and CDR2 are SQVTM and ANQGSEA. V lost 3 bases to trimming and J lost 2 bases, with 7 bases between them. This CDR3 has 12 amino acids. CDR3 amino acids: CSVEEGNYGYTF. In DNA, the CDR3 is TGCAGCGTTGAGGAGGGGAACTATGGCTACACCTTC.

This chain links TRBV19 with TRBJ2-6; D gene unclear. The germline CDR1 and CDR2 sequences are LNHDA and SQIVND (reference sequence). This CDR3 is built from 19 residues. Trimming shortened V by 5 bases and J by 0 bases, and 20 bases separated the two germline ends. The CDR3: CASSSLGRLDYSGANVLTF. The CDR3 bases are TGTGCCAGTAGTTCCCTAGGGCGGCTAGATTACTCTGGGGCCAACGTCCTGACTTTC.

This clone appeared a single time. This chain joins TRBV10-3 and TRBJ2-7; a weak D match, TRBD1 (6 bases). This CDR3 spans 15 amino acids. Between the trimmed V and J ends, which lost 0 bases and 3 bases, there was a span of 12 bases. Germline values: CDR1 ENHRY, CDR2 SYGVKD. DNA of the CDR3: TGTGCCATCAGTGAGTCGGGGGCGTCGGGCTACGAGCAGTACTTC. Translation gives CAISESGASGYEQYF.

The chain joins TRBV5-1 to TRBJ1-1; no clear D. The V and J ends lost 2 bases and 7 bases respectively, with 15 bases between them. Germline loops: CDR1 SGHRS, CDR2 YFSETQ. This CDR3 spans 14 amino acids. The CDR3 is CASSLTAGILEAFF. The DNA for the CDR3 is TGCGCCAGCAGCTTAACGGCGGGGATTCTTGAAGCTTTCTTT.

The V and J genes are TRBV5-1 and TRBJ2-3; possible D gene TRBD1, 6 bases. CDR3 length: 16 amino acids. Trimming removed 0 bases from V and 10 bases from J, with 21 bases in between. Germline V gene data show CDR1 as SGHRS and CDR2 as YFSETQ. In DNA form, the CDR3 reads TGCGCCAGCAGCTTGGGTGGGGGCGGGCCTTCATTGGCGCAGTATTTT. Protein: CASSLGGGGPSLAQYF.

The gene calls are TRBV7-8 and TRBJ1-5; the D gene is possibly TRBD1 (5 bases). This CDR3 comprises 17 residues. Germline assignment: CDR1 SGHVS and CDR2 FQNEAQ. V shed 2 bases and J shed 4 bases, with 18 bases lying between them. The CDR3 region has the DNA TGTGCCAGCAGCTTACAAGGGCAGGGAGTGTGGAATCAGCCCCAGCATTTT. Its translation: CASSLQGQGVWNQPQHF.

The chain recombines TRBV2 with TRBJ2-5; TRBD1 or TRBD2 may be the D gene (5 bases each). This CDR3 has 12 amino acids. Germline CDR1 reads SNHLY; CDR2 reads FYNNEI. Trimming removed 8 bases at V and 7 bases at J, with 14 bases between. CDR3 sequence: CASGRDHLTQYF. The CDR3 coding sequence is TGTGCCAGCGGTAGGGACCACCTGACCCAGTACTTC.

The chain carries TRBV6-5 and TRBJ1-4; D call uncertain. Trimming pared 0 bases from V and 5 bases from J, leaving 10 bases between. Germline V gives CDR1 MNHEY, CDR2 SVGAGI. The CDR3 extends over 15 amino acids. The DNA for the CDR3 is TGTGCCAGCAGTTACTCCGCATTTAGAAATGAAAAACTGTTTTTT. Residues: CASSYSAFRNEKLFF.

This sequence joins TRBV19 and TRBJ1-1, with 9 bases fitting TRBD1. CDR3 length equals 12 residues. The V gene end was trimmed by 9 bases and the J gene end by 6 bases; junction bases not matched to a gene: 5. Germline-derived CDR1 and CDR2 are LNHDA and SQIVND (reference sequence). CDR3 nucleotide sequence: TGTGCCAGCCGGGACAGGGCTTCTGAAGCTTTCTTT. This gives the protein CASRDRASEAFF.

The chain employs TRBV27 and TRBJ1-1; perhaps TRBD1 as D (5 bases). Trimming shortened V by 6 bases and J by 4 bases, and 15 bases separated the two germline ends. Germline assignment: CDR1 MNHEY and CDR2 SMNVEV (reference sequence). This CDR3 region has 14 residues. CDR3 bases: TGTGCCAGCAGAAGATCGGTGGGGGGCACTGAAGCTTTCTTT. Residues: CASRRSVGGTEAFF.

The V gene is TRBV30, the J gene TRBJ1-2; D is perhaps TRBD1 (5 bases). In germline, CDR1 is GTSNPN, CDR2 SVGIG (reference sequence). This CDR3 has 15 residues. With 2 bases removed from V and 8 bases from J, the gap between germline ends came to 21 bases. The CDR3 DNA is TGTGCCTGGAGTAGAAGCGGGACTCCACCCCGGGGCTACACCTTC. Translation: CAWSRSGTPPRGYTF.

The chain joins TRBV2 to TRBJ2-2; 8 positions agree with TRBD1. Trimming removed 7 bases from V and 1 base from J; junction bases left unmatched: 5. The CDR3 loop spans 15 amino acids. Looked up from germline, CDR1 is SNHLY and CDR2 is FYNNEI. CDR3 protein: CASTIQGENTGELFF. In nucleotides, the CDR3 is TGTGCCAGCACTATACAGGGGGAGAACACCGGGGAGCTGTTTTTT.

The gene calls are TRBV5-6 and TRBJ1-4; perhaps TRBD1 as D (5 bases). Germline lookup yields CDR1 SGHDT and CDR2 YYEEEE. This CDR3 comprises 17 residues. The V end was cut by 1 base, the J end by 3 bases, with 16 bases between. In DNA, the CDR3 is TGTGCCAGCAGCTTGTATGGCGGGGGAGTGGCTAATGAAAAACTGTTTTTT. Translation gives CASSLYGGGVANEKLFF.

The chain is built from TRBV5-4 and TRBJ2-7; 8 bases fit TRBD2. V trimming: 1 base; J trimming: 1 base; junction bases outside the gene matches: 4. The CDR3 sequence is 15 residues long. Per the germline V gene, CDR1 is SGHNT and CDR2 is YYREEE (reference sequence). The CDR3 DNA sequence: TGTGCCAGCAGCTTGAGGGCGGGGGGATCCTACGAGCAGTACTTC. This translates into CASSLRAGGSYEQYF.